The present entry profiles one TCR beta chain with its context. Its antigen is not identified. The sample comes from a study of post-analysis software for immune sequencing data. TCR beta cDNA libraries had unique molecular identifiers. TCRdb re-called the PCR reads through MiXCR, storing one row per CDR3 protein. Among some 450,000 distinct CDR3 sequences, under 55% were seen once, and the ten largest hold 9% to 14%. Trimming pared 0 bases from V and 5 bases from J, leaving 13 bases between. Germline V gives CDR1 SGDLS, CDR2 YYNGEE. The CDR3 has 15 residues. Regarding the study as a whole: Four to six TRBV segments were significantly more frequent in patients than in controls. TRBV5-6, TRBV5-1 and TRBV20-1 were among these segments.

Source material: blood. This TCR derives from a girl between 5 and 17 years old with multiple sclerosis. This chain links TRBV9 with TRBJ2-3; no firm D call. CDR3 amino acids: CASSVEWWTEDTQYF. In DNA, the CDR3 is TGTGCCAGCAGCGTAGAGTGGTGGACCGAAGATACGCAGTATTTT.